The clone carrying this T cell receptor (beta chain) was recorded at least ten times. Its antigen is undetermined. The source of the sample is a study of T-cell reconstitution after alpha-beta-depleted transplantation in children. Whole-study results and caveats: At the one-year point after transplant, T-cell counts and TCRbeta diversity were found to come mostly from T cells that had been newly produced.

It was with unique molecular identifiers that the TCRbeta library was prepared. TCRdb ran MiXCR on the PCR reads and lists one entry per CDR3 protein. The profile shows about 70,000 distinct CDR3 sequences, around 9.9% of them singletons. CDR1 is SQVTM and CDR2 is ANQGSEA in the germline V gene. The CDR3 spans 13 residues. Between the trimmed V and J ends, which lost 7 bases and 2 bases, there was a span of 12 bases. The sample consisted of PBMCs, taken before TCRalphabeta/CD19-depleted stem cell transplant. This chain connects TRBV29-1 to TRBJ2-4, with D perhaps TRBD1 (6 bases). This receptor was taken from a boy under 18 with acute myeloid leukemia, due to receive a stem cell transplant. Here the CDR3 reads CSAFDRPKNIQYF. CDR3 DNA: TGCAGCGCTTTCGACAGGCCCAAAAACATTCAGTACTTC.